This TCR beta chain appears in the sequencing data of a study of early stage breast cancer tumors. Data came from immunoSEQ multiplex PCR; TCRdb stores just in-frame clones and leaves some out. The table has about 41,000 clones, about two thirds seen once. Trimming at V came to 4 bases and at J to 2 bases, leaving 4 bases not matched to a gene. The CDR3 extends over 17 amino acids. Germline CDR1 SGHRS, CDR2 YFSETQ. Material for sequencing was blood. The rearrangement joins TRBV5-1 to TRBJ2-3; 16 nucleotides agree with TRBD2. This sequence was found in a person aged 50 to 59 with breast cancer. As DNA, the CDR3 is TGCGCCAGCAGCATCGGGACTAGCGGGAGGGCCACAGATACGCAGTATTTT. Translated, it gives CASSIGTSGRATDTQYF.